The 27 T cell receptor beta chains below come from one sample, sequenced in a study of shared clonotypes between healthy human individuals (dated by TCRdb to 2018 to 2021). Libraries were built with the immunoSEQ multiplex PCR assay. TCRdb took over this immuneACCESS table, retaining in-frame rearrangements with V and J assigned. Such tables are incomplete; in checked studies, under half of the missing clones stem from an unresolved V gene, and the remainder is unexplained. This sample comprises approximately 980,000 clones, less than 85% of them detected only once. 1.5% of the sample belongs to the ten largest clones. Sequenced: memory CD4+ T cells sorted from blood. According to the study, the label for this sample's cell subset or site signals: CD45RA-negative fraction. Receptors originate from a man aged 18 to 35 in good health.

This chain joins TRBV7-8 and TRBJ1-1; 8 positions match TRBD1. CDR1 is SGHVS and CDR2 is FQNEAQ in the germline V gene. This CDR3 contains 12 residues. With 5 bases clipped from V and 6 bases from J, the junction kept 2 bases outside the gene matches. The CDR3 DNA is TGTGCCAGCAGCCGGGGACAGGCTGAAGCTTTCTTT. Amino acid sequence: CASSRGQAEAFF. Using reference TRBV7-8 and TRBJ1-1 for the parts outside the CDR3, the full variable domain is GAGVSQSPRYKVAKRGQDVALRCDPISGHVSLFWYQQALGQGPEFLTYFQNEAQLDKSGLPSDRFFAERPEGSVSTLKIQRTQQEDSAVYLCASSRGQAEAFFGQGTRLTVV.

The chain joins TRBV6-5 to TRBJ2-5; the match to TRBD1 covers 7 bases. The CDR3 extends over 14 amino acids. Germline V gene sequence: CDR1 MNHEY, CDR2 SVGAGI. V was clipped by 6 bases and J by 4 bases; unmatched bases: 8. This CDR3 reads CASSSGQQRETQYF. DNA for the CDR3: TGTGCCAGCAGCTCGGGACAGCAGAGAGAGACCCAGTACTTC.

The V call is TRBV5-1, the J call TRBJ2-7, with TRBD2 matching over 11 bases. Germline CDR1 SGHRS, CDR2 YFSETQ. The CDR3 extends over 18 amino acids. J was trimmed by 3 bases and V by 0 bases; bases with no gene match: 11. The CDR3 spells CASSLDASGRTVFYEQYF. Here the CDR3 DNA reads TGCGCCAGCAGCTTGGATGCTAGCGGGAGGACCGTATTCTACGAGCAGTACTTC.

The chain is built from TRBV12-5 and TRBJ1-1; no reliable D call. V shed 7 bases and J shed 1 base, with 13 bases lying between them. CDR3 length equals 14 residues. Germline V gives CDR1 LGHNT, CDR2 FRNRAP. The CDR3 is CASAVTLSNTEAFF. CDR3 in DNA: TGTGCTAGTGCCGTGACACTGTCGAACACTGAAGCTTTCTTT.

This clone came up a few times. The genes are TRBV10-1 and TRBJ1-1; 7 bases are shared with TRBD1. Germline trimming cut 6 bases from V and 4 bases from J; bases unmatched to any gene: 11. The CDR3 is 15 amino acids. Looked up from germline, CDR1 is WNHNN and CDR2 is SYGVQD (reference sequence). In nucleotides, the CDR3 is TGCGCCAGCAGCCTAGGGGGCAGCGGTGTCACTGAAGCTTTCTTT. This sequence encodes CASSLGGSGVTEAFF.

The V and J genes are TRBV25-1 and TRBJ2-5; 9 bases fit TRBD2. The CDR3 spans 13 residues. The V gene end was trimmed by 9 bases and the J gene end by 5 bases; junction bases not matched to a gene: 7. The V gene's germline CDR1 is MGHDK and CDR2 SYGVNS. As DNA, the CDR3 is TGTGCCAGGACTAGCGGTGTCCTTGAGACCCAGTACTTC. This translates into CARTSGVLETQYF.

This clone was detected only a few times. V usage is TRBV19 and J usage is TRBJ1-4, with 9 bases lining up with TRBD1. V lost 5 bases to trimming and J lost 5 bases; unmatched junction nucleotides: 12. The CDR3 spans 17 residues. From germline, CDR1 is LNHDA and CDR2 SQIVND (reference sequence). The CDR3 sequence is CASSGYRGRNGNEKLFF. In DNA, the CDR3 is TGTGCCAGTAGTGGGTACAGGGGGCGGAATGGAAATGAAAAACTGTTTTTT. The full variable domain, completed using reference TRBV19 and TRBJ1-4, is DGGITQSPKYLFRKEGQNVTLSCEQNLNHDAMYWYRQDPGQGLRLIYYSQIVNDFQKGDIAEGYSVSREKKESFPLTVTSAQKNPTAFYLCASSGYRGRNGNEKLFFGSGTQLSVL.

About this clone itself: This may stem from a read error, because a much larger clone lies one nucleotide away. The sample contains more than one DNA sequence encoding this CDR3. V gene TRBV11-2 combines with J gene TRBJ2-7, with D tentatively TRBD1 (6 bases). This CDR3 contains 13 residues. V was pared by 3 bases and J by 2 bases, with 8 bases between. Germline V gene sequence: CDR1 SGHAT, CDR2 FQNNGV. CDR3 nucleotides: TGTGCCAGCAGCTTGGGACAACCCTACGAGCAGTACTTC. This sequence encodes CASSLGQPYEQYF. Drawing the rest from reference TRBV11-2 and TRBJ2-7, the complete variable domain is EAGVAQSPRYKIIEKRQSVAFWCNPISGHATLYWYQQILGQGPKLLIQFQNNGVVDDSQLPKDRFSAERLKGVDSTLKIQPAKLEDSAVYLCASSLGQPYEQYFGPGTRLTVT.

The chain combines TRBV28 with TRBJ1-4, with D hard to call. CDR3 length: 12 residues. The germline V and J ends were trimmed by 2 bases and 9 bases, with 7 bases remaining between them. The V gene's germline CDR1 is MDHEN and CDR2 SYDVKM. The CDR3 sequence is CASSLGDKKLFF. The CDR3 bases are TGTGCCAGCAGTTTAGGGGATAAAAAACTGTTTTTT.

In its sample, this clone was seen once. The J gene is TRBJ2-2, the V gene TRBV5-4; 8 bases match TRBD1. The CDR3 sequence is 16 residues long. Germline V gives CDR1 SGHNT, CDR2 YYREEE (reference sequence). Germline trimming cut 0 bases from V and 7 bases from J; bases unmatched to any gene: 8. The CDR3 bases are TGTGCCAGCAGCTTGGATGGCAGGGGGCAAGGCGGGGAGCTGTTTTTT. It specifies CASSLDGRGQGGELFF.

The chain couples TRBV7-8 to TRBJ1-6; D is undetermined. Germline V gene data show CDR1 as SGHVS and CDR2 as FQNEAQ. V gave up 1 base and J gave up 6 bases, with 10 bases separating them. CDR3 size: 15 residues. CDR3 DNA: TGTGCCAGCAGCTTAGAAGGGATCTCTAATTCACCCCTCCACTTT. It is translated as CASSLEGISNSPLHF.

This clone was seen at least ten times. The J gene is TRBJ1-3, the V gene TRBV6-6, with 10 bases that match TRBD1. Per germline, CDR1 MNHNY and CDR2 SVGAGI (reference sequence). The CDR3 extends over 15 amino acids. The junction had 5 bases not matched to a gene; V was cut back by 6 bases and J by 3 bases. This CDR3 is CASRRQGAGGNTIYF. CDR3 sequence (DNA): TGTGCCAGCAGACGACAGGGGGCTGGTGGAAACACCATATATTTT.

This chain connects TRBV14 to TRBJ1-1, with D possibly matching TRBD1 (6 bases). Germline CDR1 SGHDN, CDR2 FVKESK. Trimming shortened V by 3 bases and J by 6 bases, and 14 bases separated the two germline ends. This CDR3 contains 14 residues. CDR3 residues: CASSHRGLIAEAFF. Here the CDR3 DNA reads TGTGCCAGCAGCCACCGGGGGCTAATTGCTGAAGCTTTCTTT.

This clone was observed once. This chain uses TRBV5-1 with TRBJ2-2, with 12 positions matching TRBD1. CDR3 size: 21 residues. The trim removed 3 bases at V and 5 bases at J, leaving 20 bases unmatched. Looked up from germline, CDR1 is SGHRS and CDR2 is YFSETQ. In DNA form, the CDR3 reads TGCGCCAGCAGCTCTTCCGTAGGGACAGGGGGCTTACTAGGATCTACCGGGGAGCTGTTTTTT. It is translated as CASSSSVGTGGLLGSTGELFF. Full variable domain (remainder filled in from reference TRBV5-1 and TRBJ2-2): KAGVTQTPRYLIKTRGQQVTLSCSPISGHRSVSWYQQTPGQGLQFLFEYFSETQRNKGNFPGRFSGRQFSNSRSEMNVSTLELGDSALYLCASSSSVGTGGLLGSTGELFFGEGSRLTVL.

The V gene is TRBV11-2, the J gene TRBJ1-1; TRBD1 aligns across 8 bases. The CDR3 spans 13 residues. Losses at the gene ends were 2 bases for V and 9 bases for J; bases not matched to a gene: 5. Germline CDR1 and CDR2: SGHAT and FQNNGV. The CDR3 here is CASSLRDRGKAFF. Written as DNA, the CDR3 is TGTGCCAGCAGCTTAAGAGACAGGGGAAAAGCTTTCTTT.

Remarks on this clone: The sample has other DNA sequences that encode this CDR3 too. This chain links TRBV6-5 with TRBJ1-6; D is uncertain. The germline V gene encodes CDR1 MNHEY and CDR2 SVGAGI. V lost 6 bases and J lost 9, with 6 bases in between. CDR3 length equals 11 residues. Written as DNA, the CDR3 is TGTGCCAGCAGCGAGGGTTCACCCCTCCACTTT. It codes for CASSEGSPLHF.

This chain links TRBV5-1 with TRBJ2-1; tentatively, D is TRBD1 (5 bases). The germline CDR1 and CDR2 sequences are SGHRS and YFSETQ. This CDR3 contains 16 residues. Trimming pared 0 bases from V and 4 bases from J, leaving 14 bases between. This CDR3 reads CASSLGSPRVYNEQFF. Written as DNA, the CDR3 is TGCGCCAGCAGCTTGGGAAGCCCCAGGGTTTACAATGAGCAGTTCTTC.

CDR3 protein: CASSNGGAGEQFF. As DNA, the CDR3 is TGTGCCAGCAGCAACGGGGGGGCGGGTGAGCAGTTCTTC. The chain joins TRBV6-5 to TRBJ2-1; 8 bases line up with TRBD2. Germline V gene lookup returns CDR1 MNHEY and CDR2 SVGAGI. This CDR3 comprises 13 residues. V lost 6 bases and J lost 9; bases outside the gene matches: 7.

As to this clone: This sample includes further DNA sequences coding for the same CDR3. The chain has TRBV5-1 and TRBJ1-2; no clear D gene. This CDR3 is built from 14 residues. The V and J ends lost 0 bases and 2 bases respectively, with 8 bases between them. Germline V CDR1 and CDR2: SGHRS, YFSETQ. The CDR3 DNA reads TGCGCCAGCAGCTTGGAGGGAGGCAACTATGGCTACACCTTC. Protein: CASSLEGGNYGYTF.

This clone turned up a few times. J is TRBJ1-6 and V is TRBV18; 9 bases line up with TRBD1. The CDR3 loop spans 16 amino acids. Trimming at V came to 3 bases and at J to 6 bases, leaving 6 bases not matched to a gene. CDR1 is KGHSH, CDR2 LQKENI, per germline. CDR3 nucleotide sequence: TGTGCCAGCTCACCTATGACAGGGGGTTCTAATTCACCCCTCCACTTT. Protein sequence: CASSPMTGGSNSPLHF.

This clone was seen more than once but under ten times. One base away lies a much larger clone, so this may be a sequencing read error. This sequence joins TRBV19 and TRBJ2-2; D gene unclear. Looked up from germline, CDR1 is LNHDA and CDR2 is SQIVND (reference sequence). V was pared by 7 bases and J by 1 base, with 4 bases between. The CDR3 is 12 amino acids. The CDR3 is CASNGNTGELFF. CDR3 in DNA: TGTGCCAGTAACGGGAACACCGGGGAGCTGTTTTTT.

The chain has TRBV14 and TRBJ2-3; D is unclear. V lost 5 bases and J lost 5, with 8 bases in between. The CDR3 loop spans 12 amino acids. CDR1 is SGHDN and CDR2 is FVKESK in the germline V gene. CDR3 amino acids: CASSVQLDTQYF. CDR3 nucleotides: TGTGCCAGCAGCGTACAATTAGATACGCAGTATTTT.

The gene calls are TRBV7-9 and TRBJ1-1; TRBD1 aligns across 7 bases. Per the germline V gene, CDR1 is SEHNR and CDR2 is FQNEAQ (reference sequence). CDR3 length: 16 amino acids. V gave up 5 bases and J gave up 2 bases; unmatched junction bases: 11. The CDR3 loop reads CASSPRGTALNTEAFF. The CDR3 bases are TGTGCCAGCAGCCCCAGGGGGACAGCCCTAAACACTGAAGCTTTCTTT.

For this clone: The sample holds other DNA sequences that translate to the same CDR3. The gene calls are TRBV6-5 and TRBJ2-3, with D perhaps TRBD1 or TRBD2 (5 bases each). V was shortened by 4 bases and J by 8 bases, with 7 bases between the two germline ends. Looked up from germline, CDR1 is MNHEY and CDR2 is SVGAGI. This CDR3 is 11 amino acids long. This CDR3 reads CASSSGGTQYF. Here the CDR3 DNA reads TGTGCCAGCAGTTCTGGGGGTACGCAGTATTTT.

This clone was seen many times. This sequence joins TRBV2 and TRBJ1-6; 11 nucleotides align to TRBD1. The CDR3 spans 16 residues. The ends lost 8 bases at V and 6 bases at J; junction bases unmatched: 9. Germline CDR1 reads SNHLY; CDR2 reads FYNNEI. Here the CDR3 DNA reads TGTGCCAGCTTCCGGGACAGGGGGGTCAGTAATTCACCCCTCCACTTT. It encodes CASFRDRGVSNSPLHF.

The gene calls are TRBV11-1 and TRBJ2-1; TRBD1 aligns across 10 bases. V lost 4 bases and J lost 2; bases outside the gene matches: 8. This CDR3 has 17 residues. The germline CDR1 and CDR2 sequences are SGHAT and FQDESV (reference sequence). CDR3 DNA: TGTGCCAGCAGCTATAACTTCGGACAGGGGGCCTACAATGAGCAGTTCTTC. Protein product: CASSYNFGQGAYNEQFF.

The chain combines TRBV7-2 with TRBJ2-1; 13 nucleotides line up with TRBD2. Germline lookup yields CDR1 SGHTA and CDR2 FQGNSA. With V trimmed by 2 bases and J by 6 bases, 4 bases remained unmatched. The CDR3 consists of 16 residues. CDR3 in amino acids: CASSLPGLAGINEQFF. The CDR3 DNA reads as TGTGCCAGCAGCTTACCGGGACTAGCGGGAATCAATGAGCAGTTCTTC.